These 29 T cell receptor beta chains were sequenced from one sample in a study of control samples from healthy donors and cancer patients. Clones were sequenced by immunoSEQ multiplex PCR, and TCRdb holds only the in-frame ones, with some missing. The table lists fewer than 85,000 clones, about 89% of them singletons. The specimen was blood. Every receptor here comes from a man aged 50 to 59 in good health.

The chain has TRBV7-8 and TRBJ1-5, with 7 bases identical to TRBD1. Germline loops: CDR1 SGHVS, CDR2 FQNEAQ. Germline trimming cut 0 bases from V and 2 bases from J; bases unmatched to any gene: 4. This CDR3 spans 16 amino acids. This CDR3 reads CASSLAPGGGNQPQHF. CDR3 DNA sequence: TGTGCCAGCAGCTTAGCGCCAGGGGGAGGCAATCAGCCCCAGCATTTT.

The DNA of the CDR3 is TGTGCCAGCAGCTTAGTCCAGGGGGTGGGGAATGAAAAACTGTTTTTT. Its protein is CASSLVQGVGNEKLFF. The gene calls are TRBV7-8 and TRBJ1-4, with 7 nucleotides matching TRBD1. Germline V gene data show CDR1 as SGHVS and CDR2 as FQNEAQ. The CDR3 length is 16 residues. V lost 1 base and J lost 5; bases outside the gene matches: 7.

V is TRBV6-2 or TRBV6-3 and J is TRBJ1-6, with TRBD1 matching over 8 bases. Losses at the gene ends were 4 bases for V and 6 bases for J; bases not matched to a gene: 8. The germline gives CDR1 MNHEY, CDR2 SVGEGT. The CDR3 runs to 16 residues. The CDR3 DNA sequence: TGTGCCAGCAGTTGGGTAGAGACAGGGGTTAATTCACCCCTCCACTTT. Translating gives CASSWVETGVNSPLHF.

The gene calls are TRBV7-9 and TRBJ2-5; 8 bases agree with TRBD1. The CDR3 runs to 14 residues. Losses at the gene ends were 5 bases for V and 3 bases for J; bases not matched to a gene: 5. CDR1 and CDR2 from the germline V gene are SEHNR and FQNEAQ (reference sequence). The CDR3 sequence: CASSRDRGEETQYF. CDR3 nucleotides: TGTGCCAGCAGCAGAGACAGGGGCGAAGAGACCCAGTACTTC.

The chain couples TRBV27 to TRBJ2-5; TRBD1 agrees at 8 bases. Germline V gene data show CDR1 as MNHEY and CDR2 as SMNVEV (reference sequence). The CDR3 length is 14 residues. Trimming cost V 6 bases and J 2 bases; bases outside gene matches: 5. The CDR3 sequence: CASSQGAGQETQYF. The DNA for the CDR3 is TGTGCCAGCAGCCAGGGGGCTGGACAAGAGACCCAGTACTTC.

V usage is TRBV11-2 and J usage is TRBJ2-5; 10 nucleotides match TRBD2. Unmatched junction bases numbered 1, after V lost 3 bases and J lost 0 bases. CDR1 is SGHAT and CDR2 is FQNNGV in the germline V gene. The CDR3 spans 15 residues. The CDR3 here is CASSFLAGDQETQYF. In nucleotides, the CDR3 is TGTGCCAGCAGCTTTCTAGCGGGGGACCAAGAGACCCAGTACTTC.

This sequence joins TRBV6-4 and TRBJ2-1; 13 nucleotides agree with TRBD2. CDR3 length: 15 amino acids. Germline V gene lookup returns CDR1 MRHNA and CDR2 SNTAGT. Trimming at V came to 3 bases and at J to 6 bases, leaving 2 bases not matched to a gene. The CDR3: CASSETSGGVNEQFF. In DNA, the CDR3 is TGTGCCAGCAGTGAAACTAGCGGGGGGGTCAATGAGCAGTTCTTC.

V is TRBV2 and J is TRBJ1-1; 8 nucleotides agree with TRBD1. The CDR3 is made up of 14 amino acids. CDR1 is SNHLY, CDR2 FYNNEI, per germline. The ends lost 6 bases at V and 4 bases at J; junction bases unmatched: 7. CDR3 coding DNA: TGTGCCAGCAGAGGGGGACAGGCTTTCACTGAAGCTTTCTTT. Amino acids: CASRGGQAFTEAFF.

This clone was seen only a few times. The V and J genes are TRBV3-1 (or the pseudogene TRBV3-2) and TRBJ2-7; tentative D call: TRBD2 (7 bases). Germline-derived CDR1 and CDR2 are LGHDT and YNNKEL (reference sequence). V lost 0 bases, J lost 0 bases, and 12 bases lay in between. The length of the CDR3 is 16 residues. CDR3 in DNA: TGTGCCAGCAGCCAAGATCCGGGGGGCTTCTCCTACGAGCAGTACTTC. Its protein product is CASSQDPGGFSYEQYF.

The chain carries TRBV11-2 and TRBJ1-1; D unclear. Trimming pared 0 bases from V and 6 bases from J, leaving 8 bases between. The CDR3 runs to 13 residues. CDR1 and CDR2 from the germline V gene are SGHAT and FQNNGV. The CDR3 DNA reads TGTGCCAGCAGCTTAGATCGCCACCCTGAAGCTTTCTTT. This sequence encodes CASSLDRHPEAFF.

For the CDR3, the DNA is TGTGCCTGGATCACGGGCGGGGTCCGAAGCTATGGCTACACCTTC. Translation: CAWITGGVRSYGYTF. J is TRBJ1-2 and V is TRBV30, with D hard to call. Germline loops: CDR1 GTSNPN, CDR2 SVGIG (reference sequence). V lost 4 bases to trimming and J lost 4 bases, with 19 bases between them. This CDR3 spans 15 amino acids.

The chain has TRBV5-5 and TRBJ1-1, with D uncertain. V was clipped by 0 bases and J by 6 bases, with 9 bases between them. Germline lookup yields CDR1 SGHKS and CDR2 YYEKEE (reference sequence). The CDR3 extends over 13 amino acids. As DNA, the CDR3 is TGTGCCAGCAGCTTGGGTCCCGGCGCTGAAGCTTTCTTT. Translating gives CASSLGPGAEAFF. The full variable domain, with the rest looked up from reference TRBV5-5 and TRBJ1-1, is DAGVTQSPTHLIKTRGQQVTLRCSPISGHKSVSWYQQVLGQGPQFIFQYYEKEERGRGNFPDRFSARQFPNYSSELNVNALLLGDSALYLCASSLGPGAEAFFGQGTRLTVV.

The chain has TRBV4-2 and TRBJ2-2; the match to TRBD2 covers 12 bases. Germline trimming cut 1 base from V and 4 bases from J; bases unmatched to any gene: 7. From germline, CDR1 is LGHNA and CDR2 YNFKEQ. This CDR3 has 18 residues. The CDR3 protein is CASSQALAGGPSTGELFF. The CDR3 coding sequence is TGTGCCAGCAGCCAAGCCCTAGCGGGGGGGCCGAGCACCGGGGAGCTGTTTTTT.

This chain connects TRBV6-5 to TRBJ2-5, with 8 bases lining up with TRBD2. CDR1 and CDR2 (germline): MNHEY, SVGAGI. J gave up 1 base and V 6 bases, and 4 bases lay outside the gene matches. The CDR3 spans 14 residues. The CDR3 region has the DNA TGTGCCAGCAGCGGACTAGCCGGCCAAGAGACCCAGTACTTC. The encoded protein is CASSGLAGQETQYF.

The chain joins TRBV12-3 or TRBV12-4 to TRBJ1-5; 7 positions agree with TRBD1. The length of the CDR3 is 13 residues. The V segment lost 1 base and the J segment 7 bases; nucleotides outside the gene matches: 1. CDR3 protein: CASSLGQGQPQHF. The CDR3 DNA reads TGTGCCAGCAGTTTAGGACAGGGCCAGCCCCAGCATTTT.

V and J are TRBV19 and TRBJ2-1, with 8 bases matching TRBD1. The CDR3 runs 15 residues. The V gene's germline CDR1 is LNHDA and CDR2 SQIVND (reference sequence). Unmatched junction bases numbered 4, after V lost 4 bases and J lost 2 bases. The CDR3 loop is CASSKDRGAYNEQFF. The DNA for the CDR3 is TGTGCCAGTAGTAAAGACAGGGGAGCCTACAATGAGCAGTTCTTC. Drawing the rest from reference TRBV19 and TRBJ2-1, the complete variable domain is DGGITQSPKYLFRKEGQNVTLSCEQNLNHDAMYWYRQDPGQGLRLIYYSQIVNDFQKGDIAEGYSVSREKKESFPLTVTSAQKNPTAFYLCASSKDRGAYNEQFFGPGTRLTVL.

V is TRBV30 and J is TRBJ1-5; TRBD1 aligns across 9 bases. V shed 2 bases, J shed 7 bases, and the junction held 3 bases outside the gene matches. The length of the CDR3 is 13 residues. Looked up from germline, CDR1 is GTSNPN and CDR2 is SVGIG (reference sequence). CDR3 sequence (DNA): TGTGCCTGGAGTATGGACAGGGGCCAGCCCCAGCATTTT. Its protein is CAWSMDRGQPQHF.

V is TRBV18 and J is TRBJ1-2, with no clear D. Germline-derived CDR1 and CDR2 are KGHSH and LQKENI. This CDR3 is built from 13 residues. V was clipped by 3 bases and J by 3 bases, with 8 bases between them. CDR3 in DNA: TGTGCCAGCTCACCGCTTGAGTACTATGGCTACACCTTC. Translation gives CASSPLEYYGYTF.

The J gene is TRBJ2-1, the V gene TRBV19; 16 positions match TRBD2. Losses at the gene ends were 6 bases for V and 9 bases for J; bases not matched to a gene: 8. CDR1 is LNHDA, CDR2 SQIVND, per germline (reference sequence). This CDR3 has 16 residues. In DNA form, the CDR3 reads TGTGCCAGTAGAAGAGAGGGACTAGCGGGGGGGCTTGAGCAGTTCTTC. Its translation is CASRREGLAGGLEQFF.

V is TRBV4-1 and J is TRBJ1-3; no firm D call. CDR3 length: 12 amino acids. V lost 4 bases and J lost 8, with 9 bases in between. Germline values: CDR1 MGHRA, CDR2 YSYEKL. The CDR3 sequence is CASSRPQDTIYF. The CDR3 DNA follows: TGCGCCAGCAGCCGCCCCCAGGACACCATATATTTT.

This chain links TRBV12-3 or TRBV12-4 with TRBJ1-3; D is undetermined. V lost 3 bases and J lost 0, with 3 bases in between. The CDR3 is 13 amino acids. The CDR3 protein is CASSLSSGNTIYF. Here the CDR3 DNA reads TGTGCCAGCAGTTTGTCCTCTGGAAACACCATATATTTT.

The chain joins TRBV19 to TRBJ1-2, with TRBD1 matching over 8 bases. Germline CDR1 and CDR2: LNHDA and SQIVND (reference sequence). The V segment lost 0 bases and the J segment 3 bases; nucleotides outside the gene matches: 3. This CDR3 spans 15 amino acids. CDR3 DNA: TGTGCCAGTAGTATAGACGGACAGGGTCACTATGGCTACACCTTC. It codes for CASSIDGQGHYGYTF.

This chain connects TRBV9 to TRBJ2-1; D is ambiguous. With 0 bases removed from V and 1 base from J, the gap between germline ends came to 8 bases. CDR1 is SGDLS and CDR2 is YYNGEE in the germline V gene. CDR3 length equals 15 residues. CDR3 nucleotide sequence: TGTGCCAGCAGCGTAGGGCACGCGTCCTACAATGAGCAGTTCTTC. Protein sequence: CASSVGHASYNEQFF.

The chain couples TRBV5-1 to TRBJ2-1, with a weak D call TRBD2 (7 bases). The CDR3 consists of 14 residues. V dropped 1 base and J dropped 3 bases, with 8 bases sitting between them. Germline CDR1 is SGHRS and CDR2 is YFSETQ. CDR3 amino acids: CASSLRGGYNEQFF. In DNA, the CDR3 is TGCGCCAGCAGCTTGAGGGGGGGCTACAATGAGCAGTTCTTC.

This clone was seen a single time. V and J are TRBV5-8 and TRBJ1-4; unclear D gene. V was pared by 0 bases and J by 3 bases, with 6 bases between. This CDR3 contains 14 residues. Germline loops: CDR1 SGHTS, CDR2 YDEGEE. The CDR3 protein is CASSLGFSNEKLFF. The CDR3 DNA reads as TGTGCCAGCAGCTTGGGCTTTTCTAATGAAAAACTGTTTTTT.

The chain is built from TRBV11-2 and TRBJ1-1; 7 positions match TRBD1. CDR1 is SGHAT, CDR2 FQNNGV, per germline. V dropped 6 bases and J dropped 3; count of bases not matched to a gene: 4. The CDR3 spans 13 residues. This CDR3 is CASSPTGDTEAFF. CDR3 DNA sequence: TGTGCCAGCAGTCCTACAGGGGACACTGAAGCTTTCTTT.

CDR3 nucleotides: TGTGCCAGCAGCTTCCGACAGGGTCGAGGCTACACCTTC. This codes for CASSFRQGRGYTF. The chain carries TRBV3-1 (or the pseudogene TRBV3-2) and TRBJ1-2; 7 nucleotides line up with TRBD1. This CDR3 is 13 amino acids long. V gave up 5 bases and J gave up 8 bases; unmatched junction bases: 8. Germline values: CDR1 LGHDT, CDR2 YNNKEL (reference sequence).

Written as DNA, the CDR3 is TGCGCCAGCAGCTTGGCTGGGACAGGGTCAGCCGGGGAGCTGTTTTTT. This gives the protein CASSLAGTGSAGELFF. This chain joins TRBV5-1 and TRBJ2-2, with 9 nucleotides matching TRBD1. With V trimmed by 0 bases and J by 6 bases, 6 bases remained unmatched. This CDR3 is 16 amino acids long. Germline CDR1 reads SGHRS; CDR2 reads YFSETQ. Supplemented by reference TRBV5-1 and TRBJ2-2, the full variable domain reads KAGVTQTPRYLIKTRGQQVTLSCSPISGHRSVSWYQQTPGQGLQFLFEYFSETQRNKGNFPGRFSGRQFSNSRSEMNVSTLELGDSALYLCASSLAGTGSAGELFFGEGSRLTVL.

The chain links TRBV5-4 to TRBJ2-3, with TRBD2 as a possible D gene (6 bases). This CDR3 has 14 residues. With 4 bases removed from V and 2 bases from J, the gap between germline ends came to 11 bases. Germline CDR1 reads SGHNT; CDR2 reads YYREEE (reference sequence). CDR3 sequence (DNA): TGTGCCAGCAGCAAGGAGGGCTTCACAGATACGCAGTATTTT. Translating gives CASSKEGFTDTQYF.